Listed below are T cell receptor beta chains from one sample, sequenced in a study of T cell repertoires in cytomegalovirus infection. MiXCR was run by TCRdb on the reads, yielding one entry per CDR3 protein. The repertoire includes hundreds of thousands of distinct CDR3 sequences, approximately 46% of them detected once, and around 45% sits in the top ten. The antigens of these receptors remain unknown. The sample here was cultured PBMCs, taken from culture after CMV antigen stimulation. These receptors were taken from a human donor in good health (CMV status not recorded). Some clones in this sample may be carry-over from other donors' samples. Each CDR3 is given without its conserved first and last residue.

J gene,CDR3 length,V gene,CDR3 protein
TRBJ2-7,12,TRBV7-2,ASSLGGRIYEQY
TRBJ1-2,12,TRBV7-2,ASSVGQGNYGYT
TRBJ2-7,10,TRBV12-3/TRBV12-4,ASSFVFDEQY
TRBJ2-2,11,TRBV28,ASSGRRIGELF
TRBJ2-2,15,TRBV7-6,ASSSNPLGQGTGELF
TRBJ2-7,10,TRBV7-6,ASSSNRDRVY
TRBJ1-5,13,TRBV5-1,ASSVEAGGEQPQH
TRBJ2-1,12,TRBV4-3,ASSQQRGYNEQF
TRBJ1-2,13,TRBV6-6,ASIQPETGGHGYT
TRBJ2-5,12,TRBV7-6,ASSLAADGETQY
TRBJ2-1,13,TRBV11-2,ASSLGQGAYTEQF
TRBJ2-5,11,TRBV7-7,ASSSGLLETQY
TRBJ2-4,12,TRBV6-6,ASRSGGRKNIQY
TRBJ1-2,11,TRBV6-1,ASRPTGAHGYT
TRBJ2-1,12,TRBV7-6,ASSPDGYSNEQF
TRBJ2-7,14,TRBV7-2,ASSLAGAGGPLEQY
TRBJ2-7,12,TRBV20-1,SASGQGVTYEQY
TRBJ2-2,13,TRBV28,ASSLELSNTGELF
TRBJ1-4,13,TRBV4-1,ASSQTGTEYEKLF
TRBJ2-1,13,TRBV7-9,ASSPGRIPSTEQF
TRBJ2-2,16,TRBV7-8,ASSPRTPGREVIGELF
TRBJ2-7,11,TRBV6-5,ASTLGPSYEQY
TRBJ1-3,10,TRBV30,LGQIDGNTIY
TRBJ1-2,12,TRBV28,ASSLYAEAHVFT
TRBJ2-1,13,TRBV7-2,ASSFWAGRTNEQF
TRBJ2-5,12,TRBV7-2,ASSLGRGLETQY
TRBJ2-5,13,TRBV7-9,ASSFATGEGETQY
TRBJ1-3,13,TRBV6-5,ASSLDTGGGNTIY
TRBJ2-3,12,TRBV7-8,ASSTDRETDTQY
TRBJ2-2,13,TRBV27,ASSLWGQGWRELF
TRBJ2-7,14,TRBV7-2,ASSLGGGTGHYEQY